These 11 T cell receptor beta chains were all obtained from the same sample, sequenced in a study of cytomegalovirus exposure and HLA in healthy donors. TCRdb's copy holds only in-frame clones and misses some; the assay was immunoSEQ multiplex PCR. The sample includes approximately 210,000 clones, roughly 88% of them seen just once. Sequencing used PBMCs. The source is a woman under 30 in good health and CMV-seronegative.

The chain carries TRBV4-3 and TRBJ2-7; D is possibly TRBD2 (6 bases). With 1 base removed from V and 2 bases from J, the gap between germline ends came to 12 bases. Germline V gene sequence: CDR1 LGHNA, CDR2 YSLEER. The CDR3 is 15 amino acids. CDR3 residues: CASSQGSGGAYEQYF. CDR3 sequence (DNA): TGCGCCAGCAGCCAAGGATCTGGAGGGGCCTACGAGCAGTACTTC.

The chain combines TRBV9 with TRBJ2-7; D call uncertain. Deletions cut 4 bases from V and 0 bases from J, with 11 bases between. The germline CDR1 and CDR2 sequences are SGDLS and YYNGEE. There are 14 residues in the CDR3. CDR3 region: CASSSGLSSYEQYF. CDR3 nucleotide sequence: TGTGCCAGCAGCTCAGGTCTAAGCTCCTACGAGCAGTACTTC. The whole variable domain, remainder taken from reference TRBV9 and TRBJ2-7, is DSGVTQTPKHLITATGQRVTLRCSPRSGDLSVYWYQQSLDQGLQFLIQYYNGEERAKGNILERFSAQQFPDLHSELNLSSLELGDSALYFCASSSGLSSYEQYFGPGTRLTVT.

J is TRBJ2-7 and V is TRBV27; 8 bases are shared with TRBD1. Germline CDR1 reads MNHEY; CDR2 reads SMNVEV (reference sequence). J lost 6 bases, V lost 4 bases, and 11 bases had no gene match. This CDR3 has 15 amino acids. CDR3 coding DNA: TGTGCCAGCAGTTCGCTACAGGGGGGAATCGCCGAGCAGTACTTC. It specifies CASSSLQGGIAEQYF.

V is TRBV4-2 and J is TRBJ2-7, with 10 bases fitting TRBD1. Germline V gene data show CDR1 as LGHNA and CDR2 as YNFKEQ. This CDR3 contains 19 residues. J was trimmed by 3 bases and V by 0 bases; bases with no gene match: 14. CDR3 sequence: CASSQDMVRKGQGHYEQYF. The DNA of the CDR3 is TGTGCCAGCAGCCAAGATATGGTGAGAAAGGGACAGGGGCACTACGAGCAGTACTTC.

The V gene is TRBV5-6, the J gene TRBJ1-2, with a tentative D call TRBD1 (6 bases). The CDR3 runs 15 residues. Germline lookup yields CDR1 SGHDT and CDR2 YYEEEE. The V end was cut by 0 bases, the J end by 5 bases, with 14 bases between. CDR3 in DNA: TGTGCCAGCAGCTTGGGGGACATAAGGGGATATGGCTACACCTTC. This sequence encodes CASSLGDIRGYGYTF.

CDR3 amino acids: CSAAPYLTGSPPDNEQFF. CDR3 sequence (DNA): TGCAGCGCCGCTCCCTACCTGACAGGGTCCCCCCCCGACAATGAGCAGTTCTTC. This chain joins TRBV29-1 and TRBJ2-1, with TRBD1 identical over 7 bases. Trimming cost V 7 bases and J 5 bases; bases outside gene matches: 23. CDR1 is SQVTM, CDR2 ANQGSEA, per germline. CDR3 length equals 18 residues.

J is TRBJ1-5 and V is TRBV7-9, with D tentatively TRBD1 (6 bases). Germline V gene sequence: CDR1 SEHNR, CDR2 FQNEAQ (reference sequence). This CDR3 region has 14 residues. Trimming removed 5 bases from V and 6 bases from J, with 14 bases in between. The CDR3: CASSLEGRGQPQHF. The CDR3 bases are TGTGCCAGCAGCCTAGAGGGCAGGGGTCAGCCCCAGCATTTT.

This clone has only one observation. This chain connects TRBV19 to TRBJ2-3, with D possibly being TRBD1 (6 bases). Germline values: CDR1 LNHDA, CDR2 SQIVND (reference sequence). The CDR3 length is 13 residues. With 5 bases removed from V and 2 bases from J, the gap between germline ends came to 8 bases. The CDR3 coding sequence is TGTGCCAGTAGTGACAGGAACACAGATACGCAGTATTTT. This gives the protein CASSDRNTDTQYF.

Only one count was recorded for this clone. The chain is built from TRBV10-3 and TRBJ2-2, with TRBD2 as a possible D gene (5 bases). The germline gives CDR1 ENHRY, CDR2 SYGVKD. CDR3 length: 16 residues. Trimming removed 10 bases from V and 0 bases from J, with 18 bases in between. CDR3 coding DNA: TGTGCCAGCGCACGTAATCGGGGAGCGAACACCGGGGAGCTGTTTTTT. Translation: CASARNRGANTGELFF.

The chain employs TRBV6-5 and TRBJ1-1, with 8 bases identical to TRBD1. In germline, CDR1 is MNHEY, CDR2 SVGAGI. With V trimmed by 6 bases and J by 4 bases, 4 bases remained unmatched. The CDR3 extends over 13 amino acids. The chain's CDR3 is CASRAQGVTEAFF. The CDR3 nucleotides are TGTGCCAGCAGGGCACAGGGGGTCACTGAAGCTTTCTTT.

This clone was detected once. A much larger clone lies a single base off, so this may be a read error. The CDR3 DNA sequence: TGTGCCAGCAGCTCACTAGCGGGCTCCTACAATGAGCAGTTCTTC. It is translated as CASSSLAGSYNEQFF. The gene calls are TRBV5-4 and TRBJ2-1, with 9 nucleotides matching TRBD2. Germline V CDR1 and CDR2: SGHNT, YYREEE (reference sequence). After removal of 3 bases from V and 0 bases from J, the junction contained 1 base not matched to a gene. This CDR3 has 15 amino acids.